A single sample is the source of the 22 T cell receptor beta chains below, sequenced in a study of blood T cell repertoires in COVID-19. TCRdb's copy holds only in-frame clones and misses some; the assay was immunoSEQ multiplex PCR. There are roughly 230,000 clones in the sample; 85% occur only once, and under 8% lies in the top ten. Material for sequencing was PBMCs or T cells enriched from blood (not recorded which). The receptors shown here come from a woman aged 50 to 60 who had been exposed to COVID-19.

The chain recombines TRBV6-5 with TRBJ2-1, with 10 nucleotides matching TRBD1. The CDR3 sequence is 15 residues long. Germline CDR1 MNHEY, CDR2 SVGAGI. The junction had 10 bases not matched to a gene; V was cut back by 7 bases and J by 7 bases. The chain's CDR3 is CASTPDRGLGNEQFF. The CDR3 nucleotides are TGTGCCAGCACCCCAGACAGGGGGCTTGGGAATGAGCAGTTCTTC.

The chain joins TRBV29-1 to TRBJ1-2; 9 nucleotides match TRBD1. V lost 4 bases, J lost 5 bases, and 2 bases stayed unmatched. The CDR3 consists of 12 residues. Germline V gene lookup returns CDR1 SQVTM and CDR2 ANQGSEA. The CDR3 loop is CSVGGTGYGYTF. For the CDR3, the DNA is TGCAGCGTTGGCGGGACAGGGTATGGCTACACCTTC.

This chain links TRBV5-1 with TRBJ2-1, with TRBD2 identical over 8 bases. The CDR3 length is 15 residues. With V trimmed by 4 bases and J by 2 bases, 5 bases remained unmatched. The germline CDR1 and CDR2 sequences are SGHRS and YFSETQ. DNA for the CDR3: TGCGCCAGCAGCCCAGCGGGGGTCCCCTACAATGAGCAGTTCTTC. It translates to CASSPAGVPYNEQFF.

The chain uses TRBV6-5 and TRBJ2-1; TRBD2 might be the D (6 bases). Germline V gene lookup returns CDR1 MNHEY and CDR2 SVGAGI. This CDR3 is built from 13 residues. Trimming stripped 5 bases from V and 2 bases from J, with 7 bases between. This CDR3 is CASSRRAYNEQFF. The CDR3 region has the DNA TGTGCCAGCAGTAGGAGGGCCTACAATGAGCAGTTCTTC.

The J gene is TRBJ2-1, the V gene TRBV25-1; weak D call: TRBD1 (8 bases). CDR1 is MGHDK, CDR2 SYGVNS, per germline. V lost 5 bases and J 8 bases, leaving 19 bases between the germline ends. The CDR3 totals 15 residues. The CDR3 is CASSSGQGGGDEQFF. The CDR3, as DNA: TGTGCCAGCAGTTCAGGACAGGGAGGGGGAGATGAGCAGTTCTTC.

This CDR3 reads CASSESPGADKNIQYF. In nucleotides, the CDR3 is TGCGCCAGCAGTGAGTCCCCAGGGGCGGACAAAAACATTCAGTACTTC. V usage is TRBV10-1 and J usage is TRBJ2-4; a possible D gene is TRBD1 (6 bases). CDR1 WNHNN and CDR2 SYGVQD come from the germline V gene (reference sequence). The ends were cut back, 0 bases at V and 3 bases at J, with 12 bases in the middle. This CDR3 has 16 residues.

The chain is built from TRBV5-5 and TRBJ2-1; 7 nucleotides match TRBD1. Germline-derived CDR1 and CDR2 are SGHKS and YYEKEE (reference sequence). V was pared by 0 bases and J by 2 bases, with 2 bases of the junction left unmatched. CDR3 length equals 15 residues. CDR3 sequence (DNA): TGTGCCAGCAGCTTGGAACAGGGGCCCTACAATGAGCAGTTCTTC. This sequence encodes CASSLEQGPYNEQFF.

The rearrangement joins TRBV5-4 to TRBJ1-1; D perhaps matches TRBD1 (6 bases). CDR1 is SGHNT, CDR2 YYREEE, per germline (reference sequence). This CDR3 is built from 13 residues. Trimming pared 4 bases from V and 7 bases from J, leaving 14 bases between. In nucleotides, the CDR3 is TGTGCCAGCAGCCCCCCCGGGGGGCTTGAAGCTTTCTTT. Its translation: CASSPPGGLEAFF.

The chain is built from TRBV7-9 and TRBJ2-1; 10 nucleotides align to TRBD1. Germline V lookup: CDR1 SEHNR, CDR2 FQNEAQ (reference sequence). Trimming removed 5 bases from V and 2 bases from J; junction bases left unmatched: 3. The CDR3 loop spans 15 amino acids. In nucleotides, the CDR3 is TGTGCCAGCAGCCGACAGGGGGCGGCCTACAATGAGCAGTTCTTC. It specifies CASSRQGAAYNEQFF. Full variable domain (rest looked up from reference TRBV7-9 and TRBJ2-1): DTGVSQNPRHKITKRGQNVTFRCDPISEHNRLYWYRQTLGQGPEFLTYFQNEAQLEKSRLLSDRFSAERPKGSFSTLEIQRTEQGDSAMYLCASSRQGAAYNEQFFGPGTRLTVL.

This clone came up once. This CDR3 is also generated by other DNA sequences in the sample. The chain couples TRBV5-4 to TRBJ1-6, with D hard to call. CDR1 and CDR2 (germline): SGHNT, YYREEE (reference sequence). The CDR3 runs to 15 residues. Trimming took off 0 bases at V and 0 bases at J, with 4 bases between the two ends. CDR3: CASSLDNSYNSPLHF. In DNA form, the CDR3 reads TGTGCCAGCAGCTTGGACAACTCCTATAATTCACCCCTCCACTTT.

The chain recombines TRBV7-8 with TRBJ2-1; 8 bases are a match to TRBD2. V lost 2 bases, J lost 6 bases, and 6 bases stayed unmatched. Germline V gene data show CDR1 as SGHVS and CDR2 as FQNEAQ. The CDR3 sequence is 15 residues long. The CDR3 DNA reads as TGTGCCAGCAGCTTACTACGGGGGGGTTTCAATGAGCAGTTCTTC. Protein: CASSLLRGGFNEQFF. Complete variable domain (other parts from reference TRBV7-8 and TRBJ2-1): GAGVSQSPRYKVAKRGQDVALRCDPISGHVSLFWYQQALGQGPEFLTYFQNEAQLDKSGLPSDRFFAERPEGSVSTLKIQRTQQEDSAVYLCASSLLRGGFNEQFFGPGTRLTVL.

This clone has more than one count but fewer than ten. The CDR3 here is CASSSQGTYGYTF. The CDR3 DNA is TGTGCCAGCAGCTCACAGGGGACCTATGGCTACACCTTC. The chain carries TRBV28 and TRBJ1-2; 7 bases fit TRBD1. After removal of 6 bases from V and 4 bases from J, the junction contained 5 bases not matched to a gene. CDR1 is MDHEN and CDR2 is SYDVKM in the germline V gene. CDR3 length: 13 amino acids.

Here the CDR3 reads CATSRGLTSGLGEQFF. The CDR3 DNA reads as TGTGCCACCAGCAGAGGGTTGACTAGCGGTTTAGGTGAGCAGTTCTTC. This chain joins TRBV15 and TRBJ2-1; TRBD2 agrees at 9 bases. With V trimmed by 1 base and J by 9 bases, 10 bases remained unmatched. The CDR3 has 16 residues. The germline gives CDR1 LNHNV, CDR2 YYDKDF (reference sequence).

The J gene is TRBJ2-3, the V gene TRBV25-1; 8 bases are a match to TRBD2. Germline CDR1 reads MGHDK; CDR2 reads SYGVNS. Losses at the gene ends were 2 bases for V and 0 bases for J; bases not matched to a gene: 7. The CDR3 runs to 17 residues. CDR3 sequence (DNA): TGTGCCAGCAGTGAACAGGTAGCGGGGTCTAGCACAGATACGCAGTATTTT. It codes for CASSEQVAGSSTDTQYF.

CDR3 sequence (DNA): TGCGCCAGCAGCAGGGACAGGAACACTGAAGCTTTCTTT. Its protein product is CASSRDRNTEAFF. The chain recombines TRBV5-1 with TRBJ1-1; the match to TRBD1 covers 7 bases. The J segment lost 1 base and the V segment lost 4 bases, leaving 1 base of the junction unmatched. This CDR3 contains 13 residues. The germline CDR1 and CDR2 sequences are SGHRS and YFSETQ.

This chain connects TRBV30 to TRBJ1-3; D call uncertain. The V and J ends lost 2 bases and 2 bases respectively, with 10 bases between them. The germline V gene encodes CDR1 GTSNPN and CDR2 SVGIG (reference sequence). The CDR3 extends over 14 amino acids. CDR3 sequence reads: CAWSLGGTGNTIYF. Written as DNA, the CDR3 is TGTGCCTGGAGTTTAGGAGGAACTGGAAACACCATATATTTT.

V is TRBV12-3 or TRBV12-4 and J is TRBJ1-5, with D tentatively TRBD1 (5 bases). V was shortened by 3 bases and J by 10 bases, with 10 bases between the two germline ends. The CDR3 sequence is 12 residues long. The CDR3: CASSLPGVPQHF. The CDR3 bases are TGTGCCAGCAGTTTGCCGGGGGTACCCCAGCATTTT.

This clone was counted ten times or more. This chain uses TRBV12-3 or TRBV12-4 with TRBJ1-1, with D possibly TRBD1 on 6 matching bases. This CDR3 has 13 residues. V was trimmed by 2 bases and J by 4 bases, leaving 8 bases between them. CDR3 sequence (DNA): TGTGCCAGCAGTTTAATGGGGGCCACTGAAGCTTTCTTT. This gives the protein CASSLMGATEAFF.

The chain couples TRBV18 to TRBJ1-1, with TRBD1 matching over 7 bases. This CDR3 is built from 16 residues. Germline trimming cut 1 base from V and 2 bases from J; bases unmatched to any gene: 7. In germline, CDR1 is KGHSH, CDR2 LQKENI. The CDR3 nucleotides are TGTGCCAGCTCACCACAGGGGGCAGGGGTAAACACTGAAGCTTTCTTT. This gives the protein CASSPQGAGVNTEAFF.

This chain connects TRBV15 to TRBJ1-5, with D possibly being TRBD1 (6 bases). Germline V gene sequence: CDR1 LNHNV, CDR2 YYDKDF (reference sequence). Trimming pared 0 bases from V and 7 bases from J, leaving 13 bases between. This CDR3 contains 15 residues. The CDR3 is CATSRETGSGQPQHF. CDR3 sequence (DNA): TGTGCCACCAGCAGAGAAACAGGGTCAGGACAGCCCCAGCATTTT.

The chain is built from TRBV19 and TRBJ1-1, with a possible D match to TRBD1 (6 bases). With 10 bases removed from V and 5 bases from J, the gap between germline ends came to 17 bases. The CDR3 spans 13 residues. CDR1 is LNHDA and CDR2 is SQIVND in the germline V gene (reference sequence). The CDR3 spells CATSTGWRTEAFF. The CDR3, as DNA: TGTGCCACCTCGACAGGCTGGAGGACTGAAGCTTTCTTT.

The rearrangement uses TRBV5-1 and TRBJ1-1, with D perhaps matching TRBD1 (6 bases). CDR1 and CDR2 (germline): SGHRS, YFSETQ. The CDR3 has 14 amino acids. V was shortened by 4 bases and J by 3 bases, with 13 bases between the two germline ends. The CDR3 region is CASSRQGSDTEAFF. The CDR3 coding sequence is TGCGCCAGCAGCAGGCAGGGGTCGGACACTGAAGCTTTCTTT.